These 14 T cell receptor beta chains were all obtained from the same sample, sequenced in a study of shared clonotypes between healthy human individuals. Using immunoSEQ multiplex PCR, the repertoire was profiled, and TCRdb retains in-frame clones only, with some absent. The sample lists about 2.3 million clones; about nine tenths were seen once. The sample taken for sequencing was naive CD4+ T cells from PBMCs. Subset: CD45RA+ positively selected. These receptors originate from a man younger than 35 in good health. Some clones in this sample may be carry-over from other donors' samples.

The rearrangement joins TRBV4-2 to TRBJ2-7, with a tentative D call TRBD2 (6 bases). Looked up from germline, CDR1 is LGHNA and CDR2 is YNFKEQ. Trimming cost V 0 bases and J 2 bases, with 11 bases left between them. CDR3 length: 15 amino acids. CDR3 amino acids: CASSQDSGDPYEQYF. CDR3 in DNA: TGTGCCAGCAGCCAAGATTCGGGAGATCCCTACGAGCAGTACTTC.

The chain combines TRBV11-2 with TRBJ2-1; 8 positions match TRBD2. There are 14 residues in the CDR3. The V and J ends lost 1 base and 9 bases, in that order; junction bases with no gene match: 5. Per the germline V gene, CDR1 is SGHAT and CDR2 is FQNNGV. The DNA of the CDR3 is TGTGCCAGCAGCTTAGCGGGAGGGCCTGGTGAGCAGTTCTTC. It specifies CASSLAGGPGEQFF.

V usage is TRBV5-4 and J usage is TRBJ2-2; TRBD2 matches at 8 bases. This CDR3 has 15 amino acids. Germline assignment: CDR1 SGHNT and CDR2 YYREEE (reference sequence). V was pared by 4 bases and J by 5 bases, with 7 bases of the junction left unmatched. Written as DNA, the CDR3 is TGTGCCAGCAGCCCGGGGGGGGGCCGGACCGGGGAGCTGTTTTTT. Residues: CASSPGGGRTGELFF.

The CDR3: CASSVETDTEAFF. CDR3 coding DNA: TGTGCCAGCAGTGTAGAGACTGACACTGAAGCTTTCTTT. The rearrangement uses TRBV6-1 and TRBJ1-1, with unresolved D. Trimming cost V 4 bases and J 3 bases, with 9 bases left between them. The CDR3 sequence is 13 residues long. Germline V gene sequence: CDR1 MNHNS, CDR2 SASEGT.

The chain couples TRBV2 to TRBJ2-7, with D perhaps being TRBD1 or TRBD2 (5 bases each). V was clipped by 5 bases and J by 6 bases, with 14 bases between them. This CDR3 is built from 13 residues. Germline values: CDR1 SNHLY, CDR2 FYNNEI. CDR3 in DNA: TGTGCCAGCAGTAGCCAGGGCCGGGGCGAGCAGTACTTC. This encodes CASSSQGRGEQYF.

The chain uses TRBV5-1 and TRBJ1-1, with D possibly being TRBD1 (6 bases). The ends were cut back, 1 base at V and 4 bases at J, with 14 bases in the middle. The germline V gene encodes CDR1 SGHRS and CDR2 YFSETQ. CDR3 length equals 15 residues. CDR3 DNA sequence: TGCGCCAGCAGCTTGACAGGGATTGTGAGCACTGAAGCTTTCTTT. Translated, it gives CASSLTGIVSTEAFF.

V is TRBV29-1 and J is TRBJ1-3; 7 bases match TRBD1. This CDR3 is built from 15 residues. CDR1 and CDR2 (germline): SQVTM, ANQGSEA. With V trimmed by 4 bases and J by 4 bases, 10 bases remained unmatched. CDR3: CSVVGGNLFGNTIYF. The CDR3 DNA follows: TGCAGCGTTGTAGGGGGCAACCTTTTCGGAAACACCATATATTTT.

A word on this clone: Other DNA sequences within the sample encode an identical CDR3. The rearrangement links TRBV5-5 to TRBJ2-5, with a weak D call TRBD1 (5 bases). Trimming cost V 0 bases and J 5 bases, with 8 bases left between them. In germline, CDR1 is SGHKS, CDR2 YYEKEE (reference sequence). This CDR3 has 13 residues. The CDR3 region is CASSLVTVETQYF. For the CDR3, the DNA is TGTGCCAGCAGCTTGGTGACAGTGGAGACCCAGTACTTC.

CDR3 protein: CASSLSGTGRVNQPQHF. CDR3 coding DNA: TGTGCCAGCAGTTTATCTGGGACAGGGAGAGTGAATCAGCCCCAGCATTTT. This chain uses TRBV28 with TRBJ1-5; 9 nucleotides match TRBD1. Per germline, CDR1 MDHEN and CDR2 SYDVKM. V gave up 1 base and J gave up 4 bases; unmatched junction bases: 8. CDR3 length: 17 residues.

The chain employs TRBV30 and TRBJ2-3; the D gene is possibly TRBD2 (7 bases). CDR1 is GTSNPN and CDR2 is SVGIG in the germline V gene (reference sequence). V lost 4 bases, J lost 4 bases, and 9 bases lay in between. This CDR3 contains 12 residues. DNA for the CDR3: TGTGCCTGGAAAGGGGGGGCAGATACGCAGTATTTT. Its translation is CAWKGGADTQYF. Variable domain in full (rest from reference TRBV30 and TRBJ2-3): SQTIHQWPATLVQPVGSPLSLECTVEGTSNPNLYWYRQAAGRGLQLLFYSVGIGQISSEVPQNLSASRPQDRQFILSSKKLLLSDSGFYLCAWKGGADTQYFGPGTRLTVL.

This clone was observed a handful of times. The same CDR3 arises from other DNA sequences in this sample as well. This chain joins TRBV6-5 and TRBJ2-7; 7 positions match TRBD1. V shed 0 bases and J 4 bases; nucleotides not matched to a gene: 0. The V gene's germline CDR1 is MNHEY and CDR2 SVGAGI. The CDR3 totals 13 residues. CDR3 nucleotides: TGTGCCAGCAGTTACTCCAGGGGGTACGAGCAGTACTTC. It is translated as CASSYSRGYEQYF.

This sequence joins TRBV5-5 and TRBJ2-2, with D possibly called TRBD1 or TRBD2 (5 bases each). The CDR3 has 16 amino acids. Germline CDR1 is SGHKS and CDR2 is YYEKEE (reference sequence). V lost 4 bases, J lost 0 bases, and 13 bases lay in between. The CDR3 DNA is TGTGCCAGCAGCCCCCGGGACCTTGCGAACACCGGGGAGCTGTTTTTT. This encodes CASSPRDLANTGELFF.

This chain uses TRBV6-5 with TRBJ2-2; D is possibly TRBD2 (5 bases). Trimming removed 2 bases from V and 2 bases from J, with 12 bases in between. The CDR3 extends over 16 amino acids. The germline V gene encodes CDR1 MNHEY and CDR2 SVGAGI. CDR3 sequence: CASSYDTSGNTGELFF. Here the CDR3 DNA reads TGTGCCAGCAGTTACGATACTAGTGGTAACACCGGGGAGCTGTTTTTT.

Only one count was recorded for this clone. The chain uses TRBV9 and TRBJ2-1; no definite D call. Trimming took off 1 base at V and 8 bases at J, with 13 bases between the two ends. Germline V gives CDR1 SGDLS, CDR2 YYNGEE. The CDR3 has 14 residues. The CDR3 is CASSVIAGSDEQFF. The CDR3 DNA reads as TGTGCCAGCAGCGTAATAGCAGGCAGCGATGAGCAGTTCTTC.